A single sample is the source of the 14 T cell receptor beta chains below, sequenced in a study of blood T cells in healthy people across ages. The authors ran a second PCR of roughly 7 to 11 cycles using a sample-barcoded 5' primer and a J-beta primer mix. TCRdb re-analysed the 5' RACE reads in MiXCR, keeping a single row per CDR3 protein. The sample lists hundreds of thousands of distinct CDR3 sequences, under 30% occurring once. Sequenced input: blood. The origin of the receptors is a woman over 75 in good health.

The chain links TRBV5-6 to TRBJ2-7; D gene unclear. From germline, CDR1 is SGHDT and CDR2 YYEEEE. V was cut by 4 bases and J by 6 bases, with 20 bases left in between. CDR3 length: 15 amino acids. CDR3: CASSTRAPRAPEQYF. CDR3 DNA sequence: TGTGCCAGCAGCACCCGGGCCCCCCGTGCCCCCGAGCAGTACTTC.

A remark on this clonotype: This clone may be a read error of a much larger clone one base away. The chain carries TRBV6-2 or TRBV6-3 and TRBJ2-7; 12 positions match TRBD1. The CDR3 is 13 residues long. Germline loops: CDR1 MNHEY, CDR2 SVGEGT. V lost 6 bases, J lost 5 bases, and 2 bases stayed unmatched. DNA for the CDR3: TGTGCCAGCAGGGGGACAGGGGGCAACGAGCAGTACTTC. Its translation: CASRGTGGNEQYF.

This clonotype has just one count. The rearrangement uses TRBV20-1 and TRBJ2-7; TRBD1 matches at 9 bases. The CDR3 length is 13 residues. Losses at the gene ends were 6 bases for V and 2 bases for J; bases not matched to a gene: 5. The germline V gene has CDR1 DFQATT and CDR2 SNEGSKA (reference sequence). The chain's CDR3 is CSALTGGPYEQYF. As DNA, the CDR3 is TGCAGTGCCCTGACAGGGGGACCCTACGAGCAGTACTTC.

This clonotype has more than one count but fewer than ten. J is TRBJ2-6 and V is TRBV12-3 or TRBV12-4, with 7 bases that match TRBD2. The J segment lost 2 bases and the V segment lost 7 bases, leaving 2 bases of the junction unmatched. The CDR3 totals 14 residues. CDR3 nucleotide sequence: TGTGCCAGCACTCGGGGGGCTGGGGCCAACGTCCTGACTTTC. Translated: CASTRGAGANVLTF.

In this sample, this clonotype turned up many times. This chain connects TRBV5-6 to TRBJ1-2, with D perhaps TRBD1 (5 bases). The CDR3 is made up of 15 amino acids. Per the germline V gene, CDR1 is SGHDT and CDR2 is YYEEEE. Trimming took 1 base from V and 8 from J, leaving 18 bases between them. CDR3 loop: CASSLPPGFREGYTF. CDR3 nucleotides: TGTGCCAGCAGCTTGCCGCCAGGGTTCCGGGAAGGCTACACCTTC.

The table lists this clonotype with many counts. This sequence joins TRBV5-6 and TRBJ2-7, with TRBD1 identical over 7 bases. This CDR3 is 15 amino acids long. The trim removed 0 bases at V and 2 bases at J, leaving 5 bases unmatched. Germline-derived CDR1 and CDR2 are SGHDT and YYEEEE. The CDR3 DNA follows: TGTGCCAGCAGCTTGGTTACAGGGGCCACCTACGAGCAGTACTTC. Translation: CASSLVTGATYEQYF.

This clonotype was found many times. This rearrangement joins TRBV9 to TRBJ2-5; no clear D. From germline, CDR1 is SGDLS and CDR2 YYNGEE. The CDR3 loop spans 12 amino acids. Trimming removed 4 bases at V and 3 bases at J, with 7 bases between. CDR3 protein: CASSPQEETQYF. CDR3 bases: TGTGCCAGCAGCCCCCAGGAAGAGACCCAGTACTTC.

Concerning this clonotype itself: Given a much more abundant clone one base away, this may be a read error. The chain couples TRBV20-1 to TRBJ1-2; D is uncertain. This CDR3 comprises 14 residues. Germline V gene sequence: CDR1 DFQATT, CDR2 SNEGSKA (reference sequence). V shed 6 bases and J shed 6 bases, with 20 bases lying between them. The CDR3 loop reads CSAPTPGRSNGYTF. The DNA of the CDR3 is TGCAGTGCGCCTACACCTGGACGGAGCAATGGCTACACCTTC.

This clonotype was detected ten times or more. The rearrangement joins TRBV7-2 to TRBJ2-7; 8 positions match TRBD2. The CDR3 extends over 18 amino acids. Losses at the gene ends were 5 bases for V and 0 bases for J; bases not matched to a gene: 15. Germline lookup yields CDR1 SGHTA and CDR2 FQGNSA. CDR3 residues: CASSRPGLEKYPSYEQYF. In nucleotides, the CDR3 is TGTGCCAGCAGCCGCCCGGGACTAGAGAAGTACCCCTCCTACGAGCAGTACTTC.

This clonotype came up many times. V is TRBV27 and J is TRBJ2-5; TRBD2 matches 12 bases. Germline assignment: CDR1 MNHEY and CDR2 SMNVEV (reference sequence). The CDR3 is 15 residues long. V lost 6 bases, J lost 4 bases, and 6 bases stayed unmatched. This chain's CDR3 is CASRLAGGPSETQYF. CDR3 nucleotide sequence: TGTGCCAGCAGACTAGCGGGGGGCCCTTCAGAGACCCAGTACTTC.

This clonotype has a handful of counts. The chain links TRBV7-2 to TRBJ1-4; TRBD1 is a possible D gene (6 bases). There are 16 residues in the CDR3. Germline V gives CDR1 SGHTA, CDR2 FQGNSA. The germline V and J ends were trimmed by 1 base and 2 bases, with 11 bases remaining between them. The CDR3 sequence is CASSLVGGLTNEKLFF. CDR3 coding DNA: TGTGCCAGCAGCTTAGTCGGGGGGCTCACTAATGAAAAACTGTTTTTT.

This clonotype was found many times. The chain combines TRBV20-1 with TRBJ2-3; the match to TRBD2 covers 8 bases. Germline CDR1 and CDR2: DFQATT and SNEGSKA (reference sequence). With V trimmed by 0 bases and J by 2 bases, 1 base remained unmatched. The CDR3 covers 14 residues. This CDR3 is CSARELAATDTQYF. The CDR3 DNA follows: TGCAGTGCTAGAGAACTAGCGGCCACAGATACGCAGTATTTT.

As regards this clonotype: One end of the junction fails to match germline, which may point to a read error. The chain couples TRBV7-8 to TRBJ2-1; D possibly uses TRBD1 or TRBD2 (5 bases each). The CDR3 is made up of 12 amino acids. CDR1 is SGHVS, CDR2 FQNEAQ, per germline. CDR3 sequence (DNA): TGTGCTAGCAGCTTTACTCCGGGACAGCAGTTCTTC. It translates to CASSFTPGQQFF.

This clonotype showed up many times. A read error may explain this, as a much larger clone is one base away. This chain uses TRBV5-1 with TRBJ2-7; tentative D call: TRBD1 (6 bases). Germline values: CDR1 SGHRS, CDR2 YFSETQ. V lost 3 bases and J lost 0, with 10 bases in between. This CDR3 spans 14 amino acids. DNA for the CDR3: TGCGCCAGCAGCTGGATGGACAGCTCCTACGAGCAGTACTTC. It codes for CASSWMDSSYEQYF.